A selection of T cell receptor beta chains follows, all from one sample in a study of OX40 agonist ivuxolimab in advanced cancers. Produced via immunoSEQ multiplex PCR; TCRdb's table is partial and in-frame only. The sample has approximately 79,000 clones, approximately 93% seen once; the top ten hold around 21%. Sequencing used CD4+ or CD8+ T cells sorted from blood, obtained in a trial of the OX40 agonist ivuxolimab. The receptors stem from an adult with an advanced solid tumor such as melanoma, head and neck, liver or kidney cancer. Each CDR3 is given with its conserved first and last residue. A D gene is named only where the DNA matches it firmly. Rows give clone size only sometimes, using once, few, many, or a class for an expanded clone.

abundance	v_gene	j_gene	d_gene	CDR3aa	CDR3nt
.	TRBV7-6	TRBJ2-7	TRBD1	CASSLDRGHEQYF	TGTGCCAGCAGCCTCGACAGGGGCCACGAGCAGTACTTC
.	TRBV6-6	TRBJ1-1	.	CASSHGVNTEAFF	TGTGCCAGCAGCCATGGGGTGAACACTGAAGCTTTCTTT
.	TRBV18	TRBJ2-3	.	CASSPPGSADTQYF	TGTGCCAGCTCACCGCCAGGTTCGGCAGATACGCAGTATTTT
.	TRBV15	TRBJ2-7	TRBD1	CATGTGASYEQYF	TGTGCCACCGGGACAGGGGCTTCCTACGAGCAGTACTTC
.	TRBV19	TRBJ2-1	.	CASSREYNEQFF	TGTGCCAGTAGTCGGGAATACAATGAGCAGTTCTTC
.	TRBV6-5	TRBJ1-1	TRBD1	CASRPGGTEAFF	TGTGCCAGCAGGCCAGGGGGTACTGAAGCTTTCTTT
.	TRBV7-8	TRBJ1-4	.	CASSLVPWTRDEKLFF	TGTGCCAGCAGCTTAGTCCCCTGGACCCGGGATGAAAAACTGTTTTTT
.	TRBV19	TRBJ1-1	.	CASSISGQNTEAFF	TGTGCCAGTAGTATCTCAGGGCAGAACACTGAAGCTTTCTTT
.	TRBV19	TRBJ1-2	.	CASSLPGTNYGYTF	TGTGCCAGTAGTCTCCCAGGGACTAACTATGGCTACACCTTC
.	TRBV6-5	TRBJ2-7	.	CASSLPGTYEQYF	TGTGCCAGCAGTCTACCGGGCACCTACGAGCAGTACTTC
.	TRBV4-1	TRBJ2-7	.	CASSQDRGGSPYEQYF	TGCGCCAGCAGCCAAGATAGGGGCGGCAGCCCCTACGAGCAGTACTTC
.	TRBV9	TRBJ2-3	.	CASSVALIGGTDTQYF	TGTGCCAGCAGCGTAGCCCTGATAGGGGGCACAGATACGCAGTATTTT
.	TRBV5-5	TRBJ2-7	.	CASSFAAGNEQYF	TGTGCCAGCAGCTTTGCCGCAGGGAACGAGCAGTACTTC
once	TRBV7-8	TRBJ2-3	TRBD1	CASSLGTGFPDTQYF	TGTGCCAGCAGCTTAGGGACAGGGTTTCCCGATACGCAGTATTTT
.	TRBV30	TRBJ2-7	.	CAWSQRDRYYEQYF	TGTGCCTGGAGTCAACGGGACCGGTACTACGAGCAGTACTTC
.	TRBV6-6	TRBJ1-1	TRBD1	CASSTTGVRSTEAFF	TGTGCCAGCAGTACGACAGGGGTCCGGTCCACTGAAGCTTTCTTT
once	TRBV19	TRBJ2-7	TRBD1	CASSSRDSSSYEQYF	TGTGCCAGTAGTTCCCGGGACAGCAGCTCCTACGAGCAGTACTTC
.	TRBV9	TRBJ1-5	.	CASSVVPGNQPQHF	TGTGCCAGCAGCGTAGTGCCGGGGAATCAGCCCCAGCATTTT
.	TRBV6-5	TRBJ1-5	.	CASKWDRYSNQPQHF	TGTGCCAGCAAGTGGGACCGATATAGCAATCAGCCCCAGCATTTT
once	TRBV4-3	TRBJ2-3	TRBD2	CASSQERFTSGGTGTDTQYF	TGCGCCAGCAGCCAAGAAAGGTTCACTAGCGGGGGGACCGGCACAGATACGCAGTATTTT
.	TRBV28	TRBJ2-7	TRBD2	CASSLGLAGNYEQYF	TGTGCCAGCAGTTTAGGACTAGCGGGAAACTACGAGCAGTACTTC
.	TRBV19	TRBJ2-7	TRBD1	CASRQGAGEQYF	TGTGCCAGTCGACAGGGGGCTGGAGAGCAGTACTTC
.	TRBV18	TRBJ1-1	.	CASSPLGANSVTEAFF	TGTGCCAGCTCACCACTAGGGGCGAATTCGGTCACTGAAGCTTTCTTT
.	TRBV5-1	TRBJ2-7	.	CASSLATEQYF	TGCGCCAGCAGCTTGGCCACCGAGCAGTACTTC
.	TRBV4-3	TRBJ2-1	TRBD2	CASSQVSSGRPYNEQFF	TGCGCCAGCAGCCAAGTCTCTAGCGGGAGACCCTACAATGAGCAGTTCTTC
.	TRBV6-5	TRBJ1-2	TRBD1	CASSPIATGRDGYTF	TGTGCCAGCAGCCCCATCGCGACAGGGCGAGATGGCTACACCTTC
.	TRBV6-5	TRBJ2-3	.	CASSPAGGTDTQYF	TGTGCCAGCAGCCCCGCAGGTGGCACAGATACGCAGTATTTT
once	TRBV14	TRBJ2-1	TRBD2	CASSQGAGGRYNEQFF	TGTGCCAGCAGCCAGGGCGCGGGGGGGCGGTATAATGAGCAGTTCTTC
.	TRBV7-3	TRBJ2-1	TRBD1	CASSRDRYNEQFF	TGTGCCAGCAGCCGGGACAGGTACAATGAGCAGTTCTTC
.	TRBV7-9	TRBJ1-1	TRBD1	CASTKWTGGVSGTEAFF	TGTGCCAGCACCAAATGGACAGGGGGCGTTTCGGGCACTGAAGCTTTCTTT
.	TRBV7-9	TRBJ2-7	TRBD2	CASIPASGSYEQYF	TGTGCCAGCATCCCCGCTAGCGGAAGCTACGAGCAGTACTTC
.	TRBV7-9	TRBJ2-7	.	CASSWAQGGATYEQYF	TGTGCCAGCAGCTGGGCCCAGGGGGGGGCGACCTACGAGCAGTACTTC
.	TRBV28	TRBJ1-2	.	CASSFVLGSRYGYTF	TGTGCCAGCAGTTTCGTCTTAGGCAGCCGCTATGGCTACACCTTC
.	TRBV5-1	TRBJ2-1	TRBD2	CASSSTGTSEYNEQFF	TGCGCCAGCAGCTCGACCGGGACTAGCGAATACAATGAGCAGTTCTTC
once	TRBV11-2	TRBJ2-5	TRBD2	CASSLIVAGRVETQYF	TGTGCCAGCAGCTTAATCGTGGCAGGGAGGGTCGAGACCCAGTACTTC
.	TRBV6-5	TRBJ2-7	.	CASSFAQTYEQYF	TGTGCCAGCAGTTTCGCCCAGACCTACGAGCAGTACTTC
.	TRBV6-1	TRBJ1-3	TRBD1	CASSERDRGGNTIYF	TGTGCCAGCAGTGAGCGAGACAGGGGAGGAAACACCATATATTTT
.	TRBV6-6	TRBJ2-2	TRBD1	CASSRTGGTGELFF	TGTGCCAGCAGTCGGACAGGGGGCACCGGGGAGCTGTTTTTT
.	TRBV6-5	TRBJ2-1	.	CASSYSPAVEQFF	TGTGCCAGCAGTTACTCTCCCGCGGTTGAGCAGTTCTTC
.	TRBV12-5	TRBJ1-4	.	CASGKQGAFNEKLFF	TGTGCTAGTGGTAAGCAGGGAGCCTTTAATGAAAAACTGTTTTTT
.	TRBV4-2	TRBJ2-7	.	CASSARGLAMEQYF	TGTGCCAGCAGCGCCCGGGGCCTAGCCATGGAGCAGTACTTC
.	TRBV30	TRBJ1-1	.	CAWSWGPNTEAFF	TGTGCCTGGAGTTGGGGACCGAACACTGAAGCCTTCTTT
.	TRBV6-6	TRBJ1-2	.	CASSQGPLGHGYTF	TGTGCCAGCAGTCAGGGACCCCTTGGCCACGGCTACACCTTC
.	TRBV28	TRBJ1-2	TRBD1	CASSLQGQGAGGYTF	TGTGCCAGCAGTTTGCAGGGACAGGGGGCAGGTGGCTACACCTTC
.	TRBV6-5	TRBJ2-1	.	CASSYQGPYNEQFF	TGTGCCAGCAGTTACCAGGGACCATACAATGAGCAGTTCTTC
.	TRBV4-3	TRBJ2-2	.	CASSQELGAGELFF	TGCGCCAGCAGCCAAGAGCTGGGGGCCGGGGAGCTGTTTTTT
.	TRBV4-3	TRBJ2-1	.	CASSRQYPDSYNEQFF	TGCGCCAGCAGCCGCCAGTACCCCGACTCCTACAATGAGCAGTTCTTC
.	TRBV2	TRBJ2-1	TRBD2	CASTMKRAGGNNEQFF	TGTGCCAGCACCATGAAGCGGGCGGGAGGGAACAATGAGCAGTTCTTC
.	TRBV10-3	TRBJ1-2	.	CAIGQGPTNYGYTF	TGTGCCATCGGCCAGGGACCGACTAACTATGGCTACACCTTC
.	TRBV7-2	TRBJ2-1	.	CASSLPTYSSYNEQFF	TGTGCCAGCAGCTTACCGACGTACAGCTCCTACAATGAGCAGTTCTTC
.	TRBV29-1	TRBJ2-7	.	CSARGYEQYF	TGCAGCGCCAGGGGCTACGAGCAGTACTTC
.	TRBV19	TRBJ1-3	.	CASSSRSYVRDNSFDSGNTIYF	TGTGCCAGTAGTTCGCGCAGTTACGTCAGGGATAACTCATTCGACTCTGGAAACACCATATATTTT
few	TRBV28	TRBJ2-7	.	CASSQVWYEQYF	TGTGCCAGCAGCCAAGTTTGGTACGAGCAGTACTTC
.	TRBV25-1	TRBJ1-5	.	CASTRTGGACNQPQHF	TGTGCCAGCACCCGAACGGGAGGGGCGTGCAATCAGCCCCAGCATTTT
.	TRBV4-1	TRBJ2-7	.	CASSHVTASSDEQYF	TGCGCCAGCAGCCACGTGACAGCCTCCTCTGACGAGCAGTACTTC
.	TRBV12-5	TRBJ1-1	.	CASGLGEEAFF	TGTGCTAGTGGTTTGGGGGAGGAAGCTTTCTTT
once	TRBV28	TRBJ2-3	.	CASQGGSTDTQYF	TGTGCCAGTCAGGGGGGTAGCACAGATACGCAGTATTTT